This T cell receptor (beta chain) came from a study of blood T cells in healthy people across ages. The use of a sample-barcoded 5' primer and a J-beta primer mix characterized a second PCR of roughly 6 to 11 cycles. MiXCR, run by TCRdb on the 5' RACE reads, gives a single entry per CDR3 protein. The sample lists 850,000 or so distinct CDR3 sequences, 29% occurring once. This CDR3 region has 15 residues. V lost 1 base and J lost 6, with 16 bases in between. The germline V gene has CDR1 LGHDT and CDR2 YNNKEL (reference sequence). This clonotype was seen repeatedly, ten times or more. The TCR sequence derives from a woman of 80 years or more in good health. The sequenced sample was blood. This sequence joins TRBV3-1 and TRBJ2-7; D call uncertain. CDR3 sequence (DNA): TGTGCCAGCAGCCAAGGACGCTCTTCAGTGGGCGAGCAGTACTTC. It codes for CASSQGRSSVGEQYF.